The 14 T cell receptor beta chains given below trace back to one sample, sequenced in a study of control samples from healthy donors and cancer patients. Repertoires were generated with immunoSEQ multiplex PCR, while TCRdb's copy carries only in-frame clones and drops some. The sample has more than 65,000 clones; around 84% are singletons. The specimen was blood. These receptor sequences come from a man aged 50 to 59 in good health.

V gene TRBV7-8 combines with J gene TRBJ1-5; 8 bases are a match to TRBD1. Germline values: CDR1 SGHVS, CDR2 FQNEAQ. Trimming removed 1 base from V and 6 bases from J; junction bases left unmatched: 11. The CDR3 is made up of 17 amino acids. CDR3 nucleotides: TGTGCCAGCAGCTTAGAACCGGGACAGGCGTTGGTTCAGCCCCAGCATTTT. This codes for CASSLEPGQALVQPQHF. The entire variable domain, with the rest obtained from reference TRBV7-8 and TRBJ1-5, is as follows: GAGVSQSPRYKVAKRGQDVALRCDPISGHVSLFWYQQALGQGPEFLTYFQNEAQLDKSGLPSDRFFAERPEGSVSTLKIQRTQQEDSAVYLCASSLEPGQALVQPQHFGDGTRLSIL.

The J gene is TRBJ2-7, the V gene TRBV5-6; 9 positions match TRBD2. Trimming at V came to 0 bases and at J to 6 bases, leaving 10 bases not matched to a gene. The CDR3 extends over 16 amino acids. Germline V CDR1 and CDR2: SGHDT, YYEEEE. The CDR3 is CASSLAVAGVFGEQYF. CDR3 sequence (DNA): TGTGCCAGCAGCTTGGCGGTAGCGGGAGTTTTTGGCGAGCAGTACTTC.

V usage is TRBV5-1 and J usage is TRBJ1-1, with TRBD1 identical over 10 bases. The CDR3 has 13 residues. Germline CDR1 reads SGHRS; CDR2 reads YFSETQ. The junction had 3 bases not matched to a gene; V was cut back by 4 bases and J by 6 bases. The DNA for the CDR3 is TGCGCCAGCAGCGCGACAGGGGGCTCTGAAGCTTTCTTT. It is translated as CASSATGGSEAFF.

The chain is built from TRBV25-1 and TRBJ2-7, with 7 bases identical to TRBD1. The germline V gene encodes CDR1 MGHDK and CDR2 SYGVNS. The CDR3 is made up of 14 amino acids. Losses at the gene ends were 4 bases for V and 2 bases for J; bases not matched to a gene: 5. CDR3 residues: CASSAAGTAYEQYF. The CDR3 coding sequence is TGTGCCAGCAGTGCCGCCGGGACAGCCTACGAGCAGTACTTC.

This rearrangement joins TRBV3-1 (or the pseudogene TRBV3-2) to TRBJ1-1; TRBD1 is a possible D gene (6 bases). The CDR3 has 15 amino acids. The germline gives CDR1 LGHDT, CDR2 YNNKEL (reference sequence). V lost 5 bases and J 3 bases, leaving 16 bases between the germline ends. The CDR3 loop reads CASSTQQGWDTEAFF. The CDR3 bases are TGTGCCAGCAGCACTCAACAGGGATGGGACACTGAAGCTTTCTTT.

The chain couples TRBV27 to TRBJ2-7; possible D gene TRBD1, 6 bases. Germline CDR1 and CDR2: MNHEY and SMNVEV (reference sequence). The V end was cut by 5 bases, the J end by 0 bases, with 14 bases between. The CDR3 runs 15 residues. The DNA of the CDR3 is TGTGCCAGCAGTATCAGGGGACGGAGCTCCTACGAGCAGTACTTC. The encoded protein is CASSIRGRSSYEQYF.

The J gene is TRBJ2-1, the V gene TRBV28; TRBD2 agrees at 7 bases. The germline CDR1 and CDR2 sequences are MDHEN and SYDVKM. The CDR3 contains 15 residues. Losses at the gene ends were 2 bases for V and 7 bases for J; bases not matched to a gene: 8. DNA for the CDR3: TGTGCCAGCAGTTTAGAGGGAGGGCCTTTAAATGAGCAGTTCTTC. This sequence encodes CASSLEGGPLNEQFF.

J is TRBJ2-2 and V is TRBV7-2; D gene unclear. This CDR3 comprises 14 residues. CDR1 is SGHTA, CDR2 FQGNSA, per germline. Trimming took off 5 bases at V and 0 bases at J, with 7 bases between the two ends. CDR3 amino acids: CASSLDSNTGELFF. In DNA form, the CDR3 reads TGTGCCAGCAGCCTTGATTCGAACACCGGGGAGCTGTTTTTT.

The rearrangement joins TRBV5-1 to TRBJ1-3; perhaps TRBD1 as D (5 bases). Trimming cost V 4 bases and J 0 bases, with 11 bases left between them. Per the germline V gene, CDR1 is SGHRS and CDR2 is YFSETQ. The CDR3 length is 15 residues. The DNA of the CDR3 is TGCGCCAGCAGCCTGGACGGGGCCTCTGGAAACACCATATATTTT. Translated, it gives CASSLDGASGNTIYF. The full variable domain, its missing parts supplied by reference TRBV5-1 and TRBJ1-3, is KAGVTQTPRYLIKTRGQQVTLSCSPISGHRSVSWYQQTPGQGLQFLFEYFSETQRNKGNFPGRFSGRQFSNSRSEMNVSTLELGDSALYLCASSLDGASGNTIYFGEGSWLTVV.

The chain links TRBV2 to TRBJ2-7, with 9 bases matching TRBD1. Trimming removed 1 base from V and 4 bases from J; junction bases left unmatched: 11. The V gene's germline CDR1 is SNHLY and CDR2 FYNNEI. CDR3 length: 17 amino acids. As DNA, the CDR3 is TGTGCCAGCAGTGAAGGGGGACAGGGCGCAGTGAGATACGAGCAGTACTTC. Translating it yields CASSEGGQGAVRYEQYF. Full variable domain (rest looked up from reference TRBV2 and TRBJ2-7): EPEVTQTPSHQVTQMGQEVILRCVPISNHLYFYWYRQILGQKVEFLVSFYNNEISEKSEIFDDQFSVERPDGSNFTLKIRSTKLEDSAMYFCASSEGGQGAVRYEQYFGPGTRLTVT.

In DNA form, the CDR3 reads TGTGCCAGCAGCTTAACCGGGTCCGGGGAGCTGTTTTTT. Translating gives CASSLTGSGELFF. This rearrangement joins TRBV5-4 to TRBJ2-2, with D uncertain. Germline CDR1 reads SGHNT; CDR2 reads YYREEE (reference sequence). The CDR3 contains 13 residues. The V end was cut by 2 bases, the J end by 6 bases, with 8 bases between. Combining the CDR3 with reference TRBV5-4 and TRBJ2-2 gives the whole variable domain ETGVTQSPTHLIKTRGQQVTLRCSSQSGHNTVSWYQQALGQGPQFIFQYYREEENGRGNFPPRFSGLQFPNYSSELNVNALELDDSALYLCASSLTGSGELFFGEGSRLTVL.

The chain couples TRBV18 to TRBJ2-1; possible D gene TRBD1, 5 bases. Germline loops: CDR1 KGHSH, CDR2 LQKENI. This CDR3 has 16 residues. V gave up 6 bases and J gave up 0 bases, with 15 bases separating them. For the CDR3, the DNA is TGTGCCAGCTCTTCGAATCGGCAGGGCTCCTACAATGAGCAGTTCTTC. It codes for CASSSNRQGSYNEQFF.

The sample holds a few counts of this clone. The chain uses TRBV11-3 and TRBJ2-1; 8 nucleotides align to TRBD1. This CDR3 has 15 amino acids. Germline V gives CDR1 SGHNT, CDR2 YENEEA. V was clipped by 7 bases and J by 4 bases; unmatched bases: 9. The CDR3 nucleotides are TGTGCCAGCACCTCAGGGGGCGCGGGATACAATGAGCAGTTCTTC. Protein product: CASTSGGAGYNEQFF. Complete variable domain (other parts from reference TRBV11-3 and TRBJ2-1): EAGVVQSPRYKIIEKKQPVAFWCNPISGHNTLYWYLQNLGQGPELLIRYENEEAVDDSQLPKDRFSAERLKGVDSTLKIQPAELGDSAVYLCASTSGGAGYNEQFFGPGTRLTVL.

V gene TRBV27 combines with J gene TRBJ1-3; D is uncertain. The V end lost 2 bases, the J end lost 0 bases, and 11 bases lay between the germline ends. CDR1 MNHEY and CDR2 SMNVEV come from the germline V gene (reference sequence). The CDR3 has 16 residues. The DNA for the CDR3 is TGTGCCAGCAGTTTACGGGGATCCTCCTCTGGAAACACCATATATTTT. Translation: CASSLRGSSSGNTIYF.